This T cell receptor beta chain stems from a study of T cells expressing NK-cell markers. Background on the study: Beta-chain profiling covered CD3+CD56+NKG2C+, CD3+CD56+NKG2C- and CD3+CD56-NKG2C+ sorted subsets. Study outcomes and limitations: A range of about 1.0-7.0% of CD8+ T cells consisted of dominant NKG2C+ clonotypes in a handful of donors. The CD3+CD56-NKG2C+ fraction was also led by these clonotypes in several donors.

UMIs were included in TCR beta cDNA generated by 5'RACE template switching. One entry per CDR3 protein, without DNA, is what TCRdb gives after re-calling the 5' RACE reads. Seen in this sample are almost 450,000 distinct CDR3 sequences; the ten most common clones hold roughly 7.2%. Remarks on this clonotype: Its antigen is unidentified.

Germline assignment: CDR1 SGHRS and CDR2 YFSETQ. The CDR3 is 16 residues long. The chain links TRBV5-1 to TRBJ2-6; TCRdb's D call, TRBD1, is unchecked because there is no DNA. The clonotype was recovered from a woman aged 18 to 75 in good health. Sequenced material: blood T cells: a sorted CD56 or NKG2C T cell subset, CD4+ or CD8+ T cells, or bulk PBMC T cells (not recorded which). The CDR3 sequence is CASTRGDDSGANVLTF.